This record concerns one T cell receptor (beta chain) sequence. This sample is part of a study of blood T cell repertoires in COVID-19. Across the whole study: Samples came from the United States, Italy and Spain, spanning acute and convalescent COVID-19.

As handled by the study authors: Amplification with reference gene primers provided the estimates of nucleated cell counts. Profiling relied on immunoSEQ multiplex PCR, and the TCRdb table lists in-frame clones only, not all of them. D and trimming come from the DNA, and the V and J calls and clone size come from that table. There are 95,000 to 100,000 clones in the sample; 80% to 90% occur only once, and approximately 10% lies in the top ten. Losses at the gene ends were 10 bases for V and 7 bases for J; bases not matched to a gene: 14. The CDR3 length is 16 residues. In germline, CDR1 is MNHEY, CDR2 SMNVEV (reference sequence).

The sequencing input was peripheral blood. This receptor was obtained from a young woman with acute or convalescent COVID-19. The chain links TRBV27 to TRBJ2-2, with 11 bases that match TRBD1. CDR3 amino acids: CANRRGQGVIGGELFF. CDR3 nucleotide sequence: TGTGCCAACCGTAGGGGACAGGGGGTAATCGGCGGGGAGCTGTTTTTT.